The 4 T cell receptor beta chains in this list originate from one sample, sequenced in a study of OX40 agonist ivuxolimab in advanced cancers. Generated by immunoSEQ multiplex PCR, the TCRdb table keeps only in-frame clones and is missing some. Of about 27,000 clones listed, roughly 80% are singletons. This specimen consisted of CD4+ or CD8+ T cells sorted from blood, obtained in a trial of the OX40 agonist ivuxolimab. The origin of the receptors is an adult with an advanced solid tumor such as melanoma, head and neck, liver or kidney cancer.

The chain couples TRBV6-5 to TRBJ2-5; 8 bases align to TRBD1. The J call may be wrong; the DNA end is better matched by TRBJ2-7. Germline CDR1 and CDR2: MNHEY and SVGAGI. The CDR3 is 15 residues long. The CDR3 DNA is TGTGCCAGCAGCCATGGACAGGGACTCTCCTACGAGCAGTACTTC. Its protein is CASSHGQGLSYEQYF.

The CDR3 sequence: CSAPYGYTF. DNA for the CDR3: TGCAGTGCTCCCTATGGCTACACCTTC. The rearrangement uses TRBV20-1 and TRBJ1-2; D gene uncertain. Germline V CDR1 and CDR2: DFQATT, SNEGSKA (reference sequence). Trimming removed 5 bases from V and 4 bases from J, with 2 bases in between. CDR3 length equals 9 residues.

This clone was found a few times. The chain employs TRBV30 and TRBJ2-3, with D perhaps TRBD1 (6 bases). CDR1 and CDR2 (germline): GTSNPN, SVGIG (reference sequence). The CDR3 runs to 12 residues. Trimming took off 7 bases at V and 3 bases at J, with 11 bases between the two ends. Here the CDR3 reads CALAGETDTQYF. CDR3 nucleotide sequence: TGTGCCTTGGCAGGGGAAACAGATACGCAGTATTTT. The entire variable domain, with the rest obtained from reference TRBV30 and TRBJ2-3, is as follows: SQTIHQWPATLVQPVGSPLSLECTVEGTSNPNLYWYRQAAGRGLQLLFYSVGIGQISSEVPQNLSASRPQDRQFILSSKKLLLSDSGFYLCALAGETDTQYFGPGTRLTVL.

The J gene is TRBJ2-7, the V gene TRBV5-1, with 7 bases that match TRBD1. J lost 7 bases, V lost 3 bases, and 16 bases had no gene match. CDR1 and CDR2 from the germline V gene are SGHRS and YFSETQ. This CDR3 has 16 residues. The chain's CDR3 is CASSWNWDRQQGEQYF. Here the CDR3 DNA reads TGCGCCAGCAGCTGGAATTGGGACAGACAACAGGGGGAGCAGTACTTC.